The TCR beta chain under discussion was sequenced for a study of patients and donors after allogeneic stem cell transplantation. CDR1 is KGHDR, CDR2 SFDVKD, per germline. The CDR3 spans 13 residues. With 7 bases clipped from V and 6 bases from J, the junction kept 2 bases outside the gene matches. MiXCR, run by TCRdb on the RT-PCR reads, gives a single entry per CDR3 protein. The sample lists roughly 41,000 distinct CDR3 sequences, roughly 30% occurring once. V and J are TRBV24-1 and TRBJ1-1, with 12 bases matching TRBD1. Sequenced sample: blood, either unsorted or a sorted T cell fraction (not recorded which). The receptor was derived from a human donor who was either an allogeneic HSCT recipient or a stem cell or donor lymphocyte infusion donor (not recorded which). It is not recorded whose cells these are; they may come from a transplant donor. The CDR3, as DNA: TGTGCCACCAGGGGACAGGGGGCTTCTGAAGCTTTCTTT. Translation: CATRGQGASEAFF.